This TCR beta chain stems from a study of T cells expressing NK-cell markers. Study summary: Sequenced donors, eight in total, included seven who were HCMV-seropositive and one who was seronegative. General study findings and limits: Questions lingered over whether expanded NKG2C+ T cell clones were HCMV-specific.

With regard to this clonotype: The antigen is undetermined.

The CDR3 is 16 residues long. Germline V gene data show CDR1 as SGHTA and CDR2 as FQGNSA. 5'RACE template switching with UMIs produced the TCR beta cDNA. TCRdb reprocessed the 5' RACE reads, with one entry per CDR3 protein and no DNA. The repertoire shows 500,000 to 600,000 distinct CDR3 sequences; the top ten hold approximately 3.6%. The sequence was obtained from a man younger than 35 in good health. The chain joins TRBV7-2 to TRBJ2-1; with no DNA, the TCRdb D assignment of TRBD2 cannot be verified. What was sequenced was blood T cells: a sorted CD56 or NKG2C T cell subset, CD4+ or CD8+ T cells, or bulk PBMC T cells (not recorded which). This CDR3 is CASSSRTSGIYNEQFF.